Sequencing of this TCR beta chain was carried out in a study of PD-1 blockade in classical Hodgkin lymphoma. Study-level points and caveats: Newly diagnosed patients reportedly trailed healthy donors in baseline TCR diversity.

With regard to this clone: Its specificity is not known.

The CDR3 is 15 amino acids. CDR1 is SGHTA, CDR2 FQGTGA, per germline. The V and J ends lost 0 bases and 4 bases respectively, with 12 bases between them. Indicated time point: cycle 4 day 1 (C4D1), after 6 weeks of nivolumab. In every patient, relapse followed autologous stem cell transplantation, while exposure to brentuximab vedotin differed. Negative selection with magnets was how CD8+ T cells were isolated from the thawed PBMCs. TCRdb keeps only in-frame clones here, not all; method: immunoSEQ multiplex PCR. In the table there are 2,500 to 3,000 clones, just under 70% of which are singletons. Here the sequenced sample was CD8+ T cells from blood, taken before the fourth cycle of nivolumab. The TCR comes from a human donor with classical Hodgkin lymphoma. The chain links TRBV7-3 to TRBJ1-1, with D perhaps matching TRBD1 (6 bases). In DNA, the CDR3 is TGTGCCAGCAGCTTAACCCCGGCAGGGGTCACTGAAGCTTTCTTT. As protein: CASSLTPAGVTEAFF.